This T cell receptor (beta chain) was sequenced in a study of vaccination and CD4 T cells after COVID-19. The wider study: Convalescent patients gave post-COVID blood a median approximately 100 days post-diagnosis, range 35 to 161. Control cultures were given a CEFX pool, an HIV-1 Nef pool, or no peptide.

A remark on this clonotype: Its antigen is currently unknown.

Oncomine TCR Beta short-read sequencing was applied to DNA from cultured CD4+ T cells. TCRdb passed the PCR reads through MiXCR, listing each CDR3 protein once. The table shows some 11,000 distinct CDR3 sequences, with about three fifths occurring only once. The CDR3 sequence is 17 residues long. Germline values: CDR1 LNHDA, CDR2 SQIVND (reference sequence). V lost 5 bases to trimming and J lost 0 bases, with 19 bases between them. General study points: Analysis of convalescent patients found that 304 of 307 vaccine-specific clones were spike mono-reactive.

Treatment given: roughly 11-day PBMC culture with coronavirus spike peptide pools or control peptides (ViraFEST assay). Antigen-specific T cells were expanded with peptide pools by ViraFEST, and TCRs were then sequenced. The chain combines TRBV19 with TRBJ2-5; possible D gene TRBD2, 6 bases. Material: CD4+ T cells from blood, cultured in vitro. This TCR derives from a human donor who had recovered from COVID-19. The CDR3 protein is CASSQPPGGTYQETQYF. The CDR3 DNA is TGTGCCAGTAGTCAGCCCCCGGGTGGGACTTACCAAGAGACCCAGTACTTC.